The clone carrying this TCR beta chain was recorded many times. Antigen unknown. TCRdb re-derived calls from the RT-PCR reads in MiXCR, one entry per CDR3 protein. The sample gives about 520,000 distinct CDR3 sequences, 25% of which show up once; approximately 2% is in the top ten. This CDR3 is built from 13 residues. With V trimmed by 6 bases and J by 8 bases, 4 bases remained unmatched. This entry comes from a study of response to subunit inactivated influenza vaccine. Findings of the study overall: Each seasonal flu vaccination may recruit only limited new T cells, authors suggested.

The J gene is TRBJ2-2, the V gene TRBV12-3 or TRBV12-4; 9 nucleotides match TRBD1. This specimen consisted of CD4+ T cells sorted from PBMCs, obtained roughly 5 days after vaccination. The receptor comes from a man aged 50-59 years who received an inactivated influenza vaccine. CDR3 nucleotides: TGTGCCAGCAGCCGGACAGGGGTAGGGGAGCTGTTTTTT. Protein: CASSRTGVGELFF.